This is a list of T cell receptor beta chains from one sample in a study of blood T cell repertoires in COVID-19. The method was immunoSEQ multiplex PCR; TCRdb's version includes in-frame clones alone and lacks a portion of them. Here the sample spans 340,000 or so clones, approximately 83% being singletons. The sequenced sample was PBMCs or T cells enriched from blood (not recorded which). All receptors derive from a woman in her forties with acute COVID-19. Each CDR3 is given with its conserved first and last residue. D genes are given only for firm matches. Size is stated for part of the rows, as once, few or many counts, or as a class when the clone is expanded.

>.|TRBV5-5|TRBJ1-6|.
TGTGCCAGCAGCCCAACCGACGGGATTAGGCGGGGCTCCTATAATTCACCCCTCCACTTT
CASSPTDGIRRGSYNSPLHF
>.|TRBV10-3|TRBJ2-5|.
TGTGCCGCAAAGGGGGCGGCTAGCGGGCAAGAGACCCAGTACTTC
CAAKGAASGQETQYF
>.|TRBV6-5|TRBJ2-3|.
TGTGCCAGTACGTCCGGGAGTAAAGATACGCAGTATTTT
CASTSGSKDTQYF
>.|TRBV4-3|TRBJ1-2|.
TGCGCCAGCAGCCAAAGACAAAGGGGCTCTGGCTACACCTTC
CASSQRQRGSGYTF
>.|TRBV7-2|TRBJ2-7|TRBD2
TGTGCCAGCAGCTTCCCCGGGACTACCTTTCAAGAGCAGTACTTC
CASSFPGTTFQEQYF
>.|TRBV19|TRBJ1-2|.
TGTGCCTCCCGTGGAGGGGACGAAGGCTACACCTTC
CASRGGDEGYTF
>.|TRBV25-1|TRBJ1-2|TRBD1
TGTGCCAGCAGCTCGACAGGGAGTGGCTACACCTTC
CASSSTGSGYTF
>few|TRBV11-2|TRBJ2-1|.
TGTGCCAGCAGCTTTTGGGGGGGCTCCACCGATGAGCAGTTCTTC
CASSFWGGSTDEQFF
>few|TRBV19|TRBJ1-2|.
TGTGCCAGTAGTATTCGTAGGGAGGGGCGCGAGCATGGCTACACCTTC
CASSIRREGREHGYTF
>few|TRBV7-2|TRBJ2-1|.
TGTGCCAGCAGCTTAGCACGACAGGGAGGTATGAATGAGCAGTTCTTC
CASSLARQGGMNEQFF
>.|TRBV19|TRBJ1-2|.
TGTGCCAGTAGTATCTATGGCAGGGGAAACTATGGCTACACCTTC
CASSIYGRGNYGYTF
>.|TRBV12-3/TRBV12-4|TRBJ2-7|.
TGTGCCAGCCAGCCCCAACGGGGGGAGCAGTACTTC
CASQPQRGEQYF
>few|TRBV2|TRBJ1-4|TRBD1
TGTGCCAGCAGTGGGGGCAGGGGGCCGTGGATTAATGAAAAACTGTTTTTT
CASSGGRGPWINEKLFF
>.|TRBV28|TRBJ1-4|TRBD1
TGTGCCAGCAGTCTAGGAAGGGGGACAGGGACGAATGAAAAACTGTTTTTT
CASSLGRGTGTNEKLFF
>.|TRBV7-8|TRBJ1-2|.
TGTGCCAGCAGCTCATTTAGTAGAGGATTAAACTATGGCTACACCTTC
CASSSFSRGLNYGYTF
>.|TRBV29-1|TRBJ2-5|TRBD1
TGCAGCGTAAATTCCGGGACAGGGAAAGAGACCCAGTACTTC
CSVNSGTGKETQYF
>.|TRBV6-2/TRBV6-3|TRBJ1-1|.
TGTGCCAGCAGTTTCGGGACACAAACTGAAGCTTTCTTT
CASSFGTQTEAFF
>.|TRBV11-2|TRBJ1-4|.
TGTGCCAGCAGCCGCAATTTACAGGGTGAACTGTTTTTT
CASSRNLQGELFF
>.|TRBV14|TRBJ1-2|.
TGTGCCAGCAGCCAATGGGGAGGTGGCTACACCTTC
CASSQWGGGYTF
>.|TRBV19|TRBJ1-3|.
TGTGCCAGTAGTAGACAGTTCAGAAACACCATATATTTT
CASSRQFRNTIYF
>.|TRBV19|TRBJ1-1|.
TGTGCCAGTAGTATTTGGGGCGGGGTGACCACTGAAGCTTTCTTT
CASSIWGGVTTEAFF
>.|TRBV11-2|TRBJ1-5|.
TGTGCCAGCAGCTTAGATATCGGCAATCAGCCCCAGCATTTT
CASSLDIGNQPQHF
>.|TRBV9|TRBJ2-7|.
TGTGCCAGCAGCGAAGGGGCAGGGGGGACCTACGAGCAGTACTTC
CASSEGAGGTYEQYF
>.|TRBV19|TRBJ1-1|.
TGTGCCAGTAGTCCCCACCTTCAGGGGAACACTGAAGCTTTCTTT
CASSPHLQGNTEAFF
>.|TRBV5-1|TRBJ2-2|TRBD1
TGCGCCAGCAGCACTCGGACAGGCGCGAACACCGGGGAGCTGTTTTTT
CASSTRTGANTGELFF
>.|TRBV7-9|TRBJ2-3|.
TGTGCCAGCAGTCCAAGGACAGCCTACACAGATACGCAGTATTTT
CASSPRTAYTDTQYF
>.|TRBV2|TRBJ2-7|TRBD1
TGTGCCAGCAGGGAGACAGGGCTCTACGAGCAGTACTTC
CASRETGLYEQYF
>.|TRBV27|TRBJ1-2|TRBD1
TGTGCCAGCAGTTATCGTATGGGACAGGGGGCGCATAACTATGGCTACACCTTC
CASSYRMGQGAHNYGYTF
>.|TRBV19|TRBJ1-5|TRBD1
TGTGCCAGTACCCTGGGACAGGGAGGCAATCAGCCCCAGCATTTT
CASTLGQGGNQPQHF
>.|TRBV3-1/TRBV3-2|TRBJ2-7|.
TGTGCCAGCAGCGTCCGGGACAACTACGAGCAGTACTTC
CASSVRDNYEQYF
>.|TRBV19|TRBJ1-1|.
TGTGCCAGTAGTGCGCAGGGGTGGATGAACACTGAAGCTTTCTTT
CASSAQGWMNTEAFF
>few|TRBV5-4|TRBJ2-3|.
TGTGCCAGCAGCTTTGCGGGCCAGCACAGAGATACGCAGTATTTT
CASSFAGQHRDTQYF
>.|TRBV4-2|TRBJ1-1|.
TGTGCCAGCAGCCAGCGAGGCGTCCGGGGCGGGGGTGGCACTGAAGCTTTCTTT
CASSQRGVRGGGGTEAFF
>.|TRBV7-7|TRBJ2-5|.
TGTGCTAGCAGCTTAGGAGTGGGGCCCCAAGAGACCCAGTACTTC
CASSLGVGPQETQYF
>.|TRBV5-6|TRBJ2-1|TRBD2
TGTGCCAGCAGCTTGGCCTTGCGGGAGTACGTCGATGAGCAGTTCTTC
CASSLALREYVDEQFF
>.|TRBV7-2|TRBJ1-6|TRBD1
TGTGCCAGCAGCTTAGGACAGGGGTATCGGTCACCCCTCCACTTT
CASSLGQGYRSPLHF
>.|TRBV19|TRBJ1-6|TRBD1
TGTGCCAGTAGTCTCCGGGACAGGTTTAATTCACCCCTCCACTTT
CASSLRDRFNSPLHF
>.|TRBV7-9|TRBJ1-1|.
TGTGCCAGCAGCCCCCTTGAGCGGGGGGAAAATGAAGCTTTCTTT
CASSPLERGENEAFF
>.|TRBV7-2|TRBJ2-2|TRBD2
TGTGCCAGCAGCTTATCAGCTAGCGGGGTTACCGGGGAGCTGTTTTTT
CASSLSASGVTGELFF
>.|TRBV14|TRBJ1-6|TRBD1
TGTGCCAGCAGCCGTTGGGACAGGGGGAATTCACCCCTCCACTTT
CASSRWDRGNSPLHF
>.|TRBV7-3|TRBJ2-2|TRBD2
TGTGCCAGCAGGTCACCTAGCGGAGGCGGGGAGCTGTTTTTT
CASRSPSGGGELFF
>.|TRBV3-1/TRBV3-2|TRBJ1-5|TRBD1
TGTGCCAGCAGCGTACAGGGGGCGCAGCCCCAGCATTTT
CASSVQGAQPQHF